The present entry profiles one TCR beta chain with its context. This CDR3 comprises 16 residues. Germline CDR1 reads SEHNR; CDR2 reads FQNEAQ (reference sequence). V dropped 5 bases and J dropped 7 bases, with 21 bases sitting between them. The source of the sample is a study of shared clonotypes between healthy human individuals. The authors split each subset's genomic DNA evenly across several immunoSEQ plates. Libraries were prepared by immunoSEQ multiplex PCR; TCRdb keeps only in-frame clonotypes and omits some of them. Among about 690,000 clones listed, about 90% were seen once. The sequenced sample was memory CD8+ T cells from PBMCs. Subset meaning: CD45RO+ cells pooled with CCR7-negative TemRA cells. The sequence was obtained from a man younger than 30 in good health. Some clones in this sample may be carry-over from other donors' samples. V and J are TRBV7-9 and TRBJ1-5, with D possibly being TRBD1 (5 bases). The CDR3, as DNA: TGTGCCAGCAGCCCCCTGGTATGGGGGGAGGAACAGCCCCAGCATTTT. It yields the protein CASSPLVWGEEQPQHF. The full variable domain, with the rest looked up from reference TRBV7-9 and TRBJ1-5, is DTGVSQNPRHKITKRGQNVTFRCDPISEHNRLYWYRQTLGQGPEFLTYFQNEAQLEKSRLLSDRFSAERPKGSFSTLEIQRTEQGDSAMYLCASSPLVWGEEQPQHFGDGTRLSIL.